This T cell receptor (beta chain) originates from a study of blood T cell repertoires in COVID-19. This clone was observed once. Sequencing used immunoSEQ multiplex PCR; TCRdb keeps in-frame clones, though not all of them. Among more than 150,000 clones listed, nearly 80% were seen once. This CDR3 is 13 amino acids long. Per the germline V gene, CDR1 is MGHDK and CDR2 is SYGVNS. Between the trimmed V and J ends, which lost 4 bases and 5 bases, there was a span of 9 bases. The TCR originated in a man aged 55-75 years who had been exposed to COVID-19. This rearrangement joins TRBV25-1 to TRBJ2-1; tentative D call: TRBD2 (5 bases). Sequencing was performed on PBMCs or T cells enriched from blood (not recorded which). DNA of the CDR3: TGTGCCAGCAGTGCGAGGGCTAACAATGAGCAGTTCTTC. It yields the protein CASSARANNEQFF.